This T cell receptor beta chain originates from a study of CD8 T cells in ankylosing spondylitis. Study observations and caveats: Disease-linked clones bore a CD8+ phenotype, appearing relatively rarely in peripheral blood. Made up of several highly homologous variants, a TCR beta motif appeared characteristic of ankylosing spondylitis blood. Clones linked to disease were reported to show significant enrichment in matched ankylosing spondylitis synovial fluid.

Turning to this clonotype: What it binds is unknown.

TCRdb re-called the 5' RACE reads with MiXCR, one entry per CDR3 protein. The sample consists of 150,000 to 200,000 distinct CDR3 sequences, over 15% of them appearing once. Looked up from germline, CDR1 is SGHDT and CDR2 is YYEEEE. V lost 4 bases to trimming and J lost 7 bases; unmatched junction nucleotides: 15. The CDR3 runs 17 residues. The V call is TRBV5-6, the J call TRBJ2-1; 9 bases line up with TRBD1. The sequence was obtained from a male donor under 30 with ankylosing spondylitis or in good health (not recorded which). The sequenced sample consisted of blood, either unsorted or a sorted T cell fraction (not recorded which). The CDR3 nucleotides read TGTGCCAGCAGCCCGACGATTCCGGGACAGGGACGGAATGAGCAGTTCTTC. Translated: CASSPTIPGQGRNEQFF.